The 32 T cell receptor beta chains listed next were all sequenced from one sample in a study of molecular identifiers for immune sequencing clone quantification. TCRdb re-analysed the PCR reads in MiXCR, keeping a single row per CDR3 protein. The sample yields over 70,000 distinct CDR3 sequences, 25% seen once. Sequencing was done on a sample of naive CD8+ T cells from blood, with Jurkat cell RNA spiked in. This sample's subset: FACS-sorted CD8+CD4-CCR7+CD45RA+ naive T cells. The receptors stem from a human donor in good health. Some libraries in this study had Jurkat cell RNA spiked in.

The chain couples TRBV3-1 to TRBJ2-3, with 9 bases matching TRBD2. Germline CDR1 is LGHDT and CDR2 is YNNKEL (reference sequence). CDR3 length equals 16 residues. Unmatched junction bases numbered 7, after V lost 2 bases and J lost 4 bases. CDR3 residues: CASSQIVTSGSDTQYF. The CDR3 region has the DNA TGTGCCAGCAGCCAAATAGTGACTAGCGGTTCAGATACGCAGTATTTT.

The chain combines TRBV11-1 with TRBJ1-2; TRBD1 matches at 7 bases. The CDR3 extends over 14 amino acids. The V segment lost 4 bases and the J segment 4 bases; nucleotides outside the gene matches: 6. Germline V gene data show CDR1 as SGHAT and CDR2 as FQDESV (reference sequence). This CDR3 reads CASSSGTVGYGYTF. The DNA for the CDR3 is TGTGCCAGCAGCTCGGGGACAGTGGGCTATGGCTACACCTTC.

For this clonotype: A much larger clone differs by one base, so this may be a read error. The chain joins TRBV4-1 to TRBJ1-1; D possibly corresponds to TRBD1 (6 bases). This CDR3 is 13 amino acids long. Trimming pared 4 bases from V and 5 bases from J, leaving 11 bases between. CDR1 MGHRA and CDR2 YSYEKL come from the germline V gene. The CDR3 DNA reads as TGCGCCAGCAGCCGGCCAGGGGTTACTGAAGCTTTCTTT. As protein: CASSRPGVTEAFF.

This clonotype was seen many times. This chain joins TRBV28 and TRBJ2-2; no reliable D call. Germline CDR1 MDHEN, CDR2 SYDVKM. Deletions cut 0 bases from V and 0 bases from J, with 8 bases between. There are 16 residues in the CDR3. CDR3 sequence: CASSLWKSANTGELFF. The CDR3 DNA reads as TGTGCCAGCAGTTTATGGAAGAGCGCGAACACCGGGGAGCTGTTTTTT.

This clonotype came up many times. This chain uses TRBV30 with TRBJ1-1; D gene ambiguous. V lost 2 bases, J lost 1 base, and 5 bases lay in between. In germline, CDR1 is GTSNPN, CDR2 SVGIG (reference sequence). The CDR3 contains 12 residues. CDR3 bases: TGTGCCTGGAGTCTGGAGAACACTGAAGCTTTCTTT. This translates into CAWSLENTEAFF.

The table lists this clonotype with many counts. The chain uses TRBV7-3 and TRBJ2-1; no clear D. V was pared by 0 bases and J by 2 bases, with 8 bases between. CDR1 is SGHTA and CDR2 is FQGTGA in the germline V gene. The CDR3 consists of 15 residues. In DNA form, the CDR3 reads TGTGCCAGCAGCTTAACGAGCGAGACCTACAATGAGCAGTTCTTC. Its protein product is CASSLTSETYNEQFF.

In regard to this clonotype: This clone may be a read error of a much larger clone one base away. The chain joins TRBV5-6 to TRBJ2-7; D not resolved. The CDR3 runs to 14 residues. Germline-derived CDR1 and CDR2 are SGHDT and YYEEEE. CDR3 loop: CASSAPGWPYEPYF. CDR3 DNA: TGTGCCAGCAGCGCCCCGGGTTGGCCCTACGAGCCGTACTTC. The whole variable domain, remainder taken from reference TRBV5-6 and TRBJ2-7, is DAGVTQSPTHLIKTRGQQVTLRCSPKSGHDTVSWYQQALGQGPQFIFQYYEEEERQRGNFPDRFSGHQFPNYSSELNVNALLLGDSALYLCASSAPGWPYEPYFGPGTRLTVT.

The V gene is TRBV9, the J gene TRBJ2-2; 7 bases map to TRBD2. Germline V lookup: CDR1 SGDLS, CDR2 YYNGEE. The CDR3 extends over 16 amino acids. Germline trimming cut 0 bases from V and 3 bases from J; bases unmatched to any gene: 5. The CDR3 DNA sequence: TGTGCCAGCAGCGTAGAGGCGGGAGTGGACACCGGGGAGCTGTTTTTT. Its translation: CASSVEAGVDTGELFF.

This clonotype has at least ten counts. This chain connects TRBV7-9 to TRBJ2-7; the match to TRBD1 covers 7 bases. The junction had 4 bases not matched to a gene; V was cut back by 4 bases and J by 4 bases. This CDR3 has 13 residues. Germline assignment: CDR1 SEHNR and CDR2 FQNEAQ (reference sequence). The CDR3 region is CASSSTGLYEQYF. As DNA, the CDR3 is TGTGCCAGCAGCTCGACAGGGTTGTACGAGCAGTACTTC.

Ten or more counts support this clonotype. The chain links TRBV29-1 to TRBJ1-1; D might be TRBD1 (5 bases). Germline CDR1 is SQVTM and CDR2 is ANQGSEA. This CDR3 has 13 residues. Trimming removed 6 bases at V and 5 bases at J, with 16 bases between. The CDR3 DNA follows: TGCAGCGTACTCCACGGGGCCCGGACTGAAGCTTTCTTT. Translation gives CSVLHGARTEAFF.

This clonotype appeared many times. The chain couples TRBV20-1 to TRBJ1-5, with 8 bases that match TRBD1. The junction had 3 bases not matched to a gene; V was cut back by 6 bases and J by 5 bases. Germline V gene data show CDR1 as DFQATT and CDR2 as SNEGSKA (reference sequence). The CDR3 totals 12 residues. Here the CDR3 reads CSARGQDQPQHF. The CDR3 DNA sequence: TGCAGTGCCAGGGGACAGGATCAGCCCCAGCATTTT.

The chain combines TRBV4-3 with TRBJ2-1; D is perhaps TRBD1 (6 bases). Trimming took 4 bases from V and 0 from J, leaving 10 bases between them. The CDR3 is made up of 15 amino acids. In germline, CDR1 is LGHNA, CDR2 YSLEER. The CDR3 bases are TGCGCCAGCAGCCTCGGGACAATCTCCTACAATGAGCAGTTCTTC. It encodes CASSLGTISYNEQFF.

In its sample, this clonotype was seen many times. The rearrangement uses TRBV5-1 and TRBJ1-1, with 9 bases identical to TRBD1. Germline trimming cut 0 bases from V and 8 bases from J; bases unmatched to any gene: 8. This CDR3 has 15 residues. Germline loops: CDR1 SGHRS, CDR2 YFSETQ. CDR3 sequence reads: CASSLEDRGGLEAFF. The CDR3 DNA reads TGCGCCAGCAGCTTGGAGGACAGGGGAGGGCTGGAAGCTTTCTTT. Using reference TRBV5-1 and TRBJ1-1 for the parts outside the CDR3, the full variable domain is KAGVTQTPRYLIKTRGQQVTLSCSPISGHRSVSWYQQTPGQGLQFLFEYFSETQRNKGNFPGRFSGRQFSNSRSEMNVSTLELGDSALYLCASSLEDRGGLEAFFGQGTRLTVV.

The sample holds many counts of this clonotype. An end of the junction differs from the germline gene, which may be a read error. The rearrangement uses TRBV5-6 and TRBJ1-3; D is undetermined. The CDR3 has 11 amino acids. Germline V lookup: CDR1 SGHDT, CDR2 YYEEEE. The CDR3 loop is CASSLDSSFQF. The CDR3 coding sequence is TGTGCCAGCAGCTTGGACTCCAGCTTTCAATTT.

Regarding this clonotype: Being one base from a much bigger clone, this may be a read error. In DNA, the CDR3 is TGTGCCAGCAGCCCGAGGGCAGATCAAGGCAATGAGCAGTTCTTC. Translated: CASSPRADQGNEQFF. This chain joins TRBV5-3 and TRBJ2-1; the D gene is possibly TRBD2 (5 bases). TRBV5-3 is an ORF; its function is uncertain. The CDR3 has 15 amino acids. Trimming pared 8 bases from V and 6 bases from J, leaving 21 bases between.

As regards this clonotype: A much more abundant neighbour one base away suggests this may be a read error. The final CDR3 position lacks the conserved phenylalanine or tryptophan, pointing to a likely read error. DNA for the CDR3: TGTGCCAGTAGTATATCCTCCCCGGCCCATGAGCAGTTCATC. Translating it yields CASSISSPAHEQFI. The V and J genes are TRBV19 and TRBJ2-1; D gene ambiguous. V lost 2 bases and J lost 8, with 13 bases in between. The CDR3 loop spans 14 amino acids. Per germline, CDR1 LNHDA and CDR2 SQIVND (reference sequence).

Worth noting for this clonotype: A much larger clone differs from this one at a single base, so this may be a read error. Here the CDR3 DNA reads TGTGCCAGTAGTATCTGGGGAAATCAGCCCCAGCATTTT. This sequence encodes CASSIWGNQPQHF. The chain joins TRBV19 to TRBJ1-5; D is uncertain. The CDR3 spans 13 residues. The V end lost 3 bases, the J end lost 4 bases, and 7 bases lay between the germline ends. Germline-derived CDR1 and CDR2 are LNHDA and SQIVND (reference sequence).

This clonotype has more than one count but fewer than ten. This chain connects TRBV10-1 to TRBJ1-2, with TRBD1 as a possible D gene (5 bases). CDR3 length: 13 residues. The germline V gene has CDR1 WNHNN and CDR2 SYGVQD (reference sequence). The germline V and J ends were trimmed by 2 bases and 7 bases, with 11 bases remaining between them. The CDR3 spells CASSEDQGGGYTF. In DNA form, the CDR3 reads TGCGCCAGCAGTGAGGACCAGGGCGGTGGCTACACCTTC.

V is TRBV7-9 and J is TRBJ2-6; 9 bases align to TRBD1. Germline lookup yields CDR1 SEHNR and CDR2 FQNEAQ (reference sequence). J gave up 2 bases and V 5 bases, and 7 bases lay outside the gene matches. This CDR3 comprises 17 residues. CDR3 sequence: CASSHSTGGAGANVLTF. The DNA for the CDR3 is TGTGCCAGCAGCCACTCTACAGGGGGCGCTGGGGCCAACGTCCTGACTTTC.

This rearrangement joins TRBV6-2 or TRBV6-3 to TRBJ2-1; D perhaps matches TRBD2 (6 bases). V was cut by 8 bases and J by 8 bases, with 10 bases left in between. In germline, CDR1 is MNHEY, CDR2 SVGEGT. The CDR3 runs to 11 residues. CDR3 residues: CASGGIDEQFF. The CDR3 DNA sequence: TGTGCCAGCGGCGGGATAGATGAGCAGTTCTTC.

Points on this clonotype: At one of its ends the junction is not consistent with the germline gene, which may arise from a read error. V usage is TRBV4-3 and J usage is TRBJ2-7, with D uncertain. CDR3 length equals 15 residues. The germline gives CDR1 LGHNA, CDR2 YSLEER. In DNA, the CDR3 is TGCGCCAGCAGCCCCAGTACGGCGAGCTCCTACAAGCAGTACTTC. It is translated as CASSPSTASSYKQYF.

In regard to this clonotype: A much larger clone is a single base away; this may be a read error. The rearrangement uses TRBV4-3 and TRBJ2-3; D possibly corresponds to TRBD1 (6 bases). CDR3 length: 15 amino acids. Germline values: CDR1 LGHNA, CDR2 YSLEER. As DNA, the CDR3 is TGCGCCAGCCGCCAAGGCACAGGGCACACAGATACGCAGTATTTT. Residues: CASRQGTGHTDTQYF.

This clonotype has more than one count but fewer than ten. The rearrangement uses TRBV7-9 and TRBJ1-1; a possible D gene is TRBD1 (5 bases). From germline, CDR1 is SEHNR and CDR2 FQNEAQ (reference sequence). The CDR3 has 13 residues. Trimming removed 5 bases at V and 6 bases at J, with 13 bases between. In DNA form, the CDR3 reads TGTGCCAGCAGCCGTCCGGGGGTACCTGAAGCTTTCTTT. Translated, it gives CASSRPGVPEAFF.

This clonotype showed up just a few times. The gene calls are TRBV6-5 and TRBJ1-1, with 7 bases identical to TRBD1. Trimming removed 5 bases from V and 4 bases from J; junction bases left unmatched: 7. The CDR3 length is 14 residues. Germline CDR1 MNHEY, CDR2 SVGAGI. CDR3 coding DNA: TGTGCCAGCAGTCTGACAGGGACCGGCACTGAAGCTTTCTTT. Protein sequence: CASSLTGTGTEAFF.

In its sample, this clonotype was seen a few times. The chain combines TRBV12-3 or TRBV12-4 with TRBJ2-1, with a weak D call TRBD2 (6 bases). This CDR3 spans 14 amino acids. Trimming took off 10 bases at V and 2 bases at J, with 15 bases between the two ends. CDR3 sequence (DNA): TGTGCCATCCGAGGCGGGAACCCCTACAATGAGCAGTTCTTC. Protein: CAIRGGNPYNEQFF.

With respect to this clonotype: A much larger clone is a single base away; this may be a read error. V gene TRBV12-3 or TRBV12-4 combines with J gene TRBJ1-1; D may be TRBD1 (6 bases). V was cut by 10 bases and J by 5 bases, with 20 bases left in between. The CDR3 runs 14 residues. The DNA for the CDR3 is TGTGCCATCAGAACTATACAGGGTTCTACTGAAGCTTTCTTT. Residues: CAIRTIQGSTEAFF.

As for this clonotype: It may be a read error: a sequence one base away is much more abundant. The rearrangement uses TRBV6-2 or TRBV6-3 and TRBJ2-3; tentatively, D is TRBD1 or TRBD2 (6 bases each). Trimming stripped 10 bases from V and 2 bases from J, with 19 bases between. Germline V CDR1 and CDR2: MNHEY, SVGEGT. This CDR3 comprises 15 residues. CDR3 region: CANSYREVLTDTQYF. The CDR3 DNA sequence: TGTGCCAACAGCTACAGGGAGGTCCTCACAGATACGCAGTATTTT.

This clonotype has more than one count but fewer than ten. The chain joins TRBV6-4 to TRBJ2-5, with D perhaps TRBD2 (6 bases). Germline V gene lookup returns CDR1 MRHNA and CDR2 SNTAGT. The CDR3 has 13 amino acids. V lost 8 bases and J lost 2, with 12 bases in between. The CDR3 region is CASPEGRQETQYF. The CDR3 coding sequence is TGTGCCAGCCCGGAGGGGCGACAAGAGACCCAGTACTTC.

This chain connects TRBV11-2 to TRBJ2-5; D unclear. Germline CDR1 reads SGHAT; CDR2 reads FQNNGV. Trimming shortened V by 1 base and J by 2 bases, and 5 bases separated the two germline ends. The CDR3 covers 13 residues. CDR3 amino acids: CASSLVQQETQYF. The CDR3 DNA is TGTGCCAGCAGCTTAGTACAGCAAGAGACCCAGTACTTC.

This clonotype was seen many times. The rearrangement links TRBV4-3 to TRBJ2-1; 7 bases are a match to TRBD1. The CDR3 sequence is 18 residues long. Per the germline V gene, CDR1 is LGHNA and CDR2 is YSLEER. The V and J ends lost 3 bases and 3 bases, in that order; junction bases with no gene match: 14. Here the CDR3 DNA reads TGCGCCAGCAGCCAGAAACTTACAGGGGCCTCAAACTACAATGAGCAGTTCTTC. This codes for CASSQKLTGASNYNEQFF.

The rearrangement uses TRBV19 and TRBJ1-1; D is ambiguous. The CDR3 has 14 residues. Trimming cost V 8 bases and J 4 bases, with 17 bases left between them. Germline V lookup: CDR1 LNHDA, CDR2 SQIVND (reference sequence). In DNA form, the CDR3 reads TGTGCCAGTTCCCCCCCCCACCGGGGCACTGAAGCTTTCTTT. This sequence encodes CASSPPHRGTEAFF.

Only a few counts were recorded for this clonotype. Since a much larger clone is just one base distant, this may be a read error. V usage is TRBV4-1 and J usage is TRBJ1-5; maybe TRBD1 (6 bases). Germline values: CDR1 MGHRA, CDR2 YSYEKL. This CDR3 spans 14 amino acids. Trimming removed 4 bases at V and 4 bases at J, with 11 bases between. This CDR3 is CASSRTAQNQPQHF. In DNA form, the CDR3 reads TGCGCCAGCAGCCGGACAGCACAGAATCAGCCCCAGCATTTT.